One and the same sample provided the 9 T cell receptor beta chains below, sequenced in a study of blood T cell repertoires in COVID-19. Clones were read by immunoSEQ multiplex PCR, and TCRdb kept only the in-frame ones, dropping some. The sample yields 190,000 or so clones, around 90% seen once. The material sequenced was PBMCs or T cells enriched from blood (not recorded which). These TCRs come from a man in his late teens or twenties with acute COVID-19.

V and J are TRBV5-5 and TRBJ2-1, with D perhaps TRBD1 (6 bases). CDR3 length: 16 amino acids. V was cut by 4 bases and J by 6 bases, with 20 bases left in between. The V gene's germline CDR1 is SGHKS and CDR2 YYEKEE (reference sequence). The CDR3 DNA reads TGTGCCAGCAGCCCCAAAGGAGTTAGGGGGTTCAATGAGCAGTTCTTC. It codes for CASSPKGVRGFNEQFF.

This chain connects TRBV29-1 to TRBJ1-5; 11 nucleotides match TRBD1. CDR1 SQVTM and CDR2 ANQGSEA come from the germline V gene. J gave up 5 bases and V 1 base, and 1 base lay outside the gene matches. The length of the CDR3 is 14 residues. This CDR3 is CSVEGTGGDQPQHF. The CDR3 bases are TGCAGCGTTGAAGGGACAGGGGGCGATCAGCCCCAGCATTTT.

The chain joins TRBV27 to TRBJ1-2; D is unresolved. From germline, CDR1 is MNHEY and CDR2 SMNVEV (reference sequence). The germline V and J ends were trimmed by 0 bases and 0 bases, with 11 bases remaining between them. The CDR3 spans 16 residues. The chain's CDR3 is CASSLSPPRANYGYTF. In DNA form, the CDR3 reads TGTGCCAGCAGTTTATCCCCACCTCGGGCTAACTATGGCTACACCTTC.

This chain uses TRBV28 with TRBJ2-7, with D perhaps matching TRBD1 (6 bases). Germline-derived CDR1 and CDR2 are MDHEN and SYDVKM. The CDR3 runs to 15 residues. The V end was cut by 8 bases, the J end by 4 bases, with 21 bases between. The CDR3 sequence is CASHAQGKGGYEQYF. For the CDR3, the DNA is TGTGCCAGCCATGCACAGGGAAAAGGGGGTTACGAGCAGTACTTC.

The chain employs TRBV6-5 and TRBJ2-2; the D gene is possibly TRBD2 (6 bases). CDR1 and CDR2 from the germline V gene are MNHEY and SVGAGI. This CDR3 is built from 14 residues. Trimming left V 0 bases short and J 6 bases short, with 8 bases between. The CDR3 region is CASSYSWGAGELFF. The CDR3 bases are TGTGCCAGCAGTTACTCGTGGGGGGCCGGGGAGCTGTTTTTT.

The chain carries TRBV21-1 and TRBJ2-5; TRBD2, the D gene given by the table, was not confirmed from the DNA. TRBV21-1 is a documented pseudogene. The CDR3 extends over 14 amino acids. The CDR3 DNA is TGTGCCAGCAGCACCCTAGAGGGCGGGGAGACCCAGTACTTC. Protein product: CASSTLEGGETQYF.

The CDR3 loop reads CASSPDRMNTEAFF. DNA of the CDR3: TGCGCCAGCAGTCCCGACAGGATGAACACTGAAGCTTTCTTT. The chain joins TRBV5-1 to TRBJ1-1, with D maybe TRBD1 (6 bases). Per germline, CDR1 SGHRS and CDR2 YFSETQ. Between the trimmed V and J ends, which lost 5 bases and 0 bases, there was a span of 11 bases. CDR3 length equals 14 residues.

This clone was found once. The CDR3 coding sequence is TGTGCCACCAGCAGAGATTCAGGGACTTTTGAGCAGTTCTTC. Translated, it gives CATSRDSGTFEQFF. This chain joins TRBV15 and TRBJ2-1; TRBD2 might be the D (6 bases). Germline CDR1 LNHNV, CDR2 YYDKDF (reference sequence). The CDR3 consists of 14 residues. V shed 0 bases and J shed 9 bases, with 12 bases lying between them.

J is TRBJ1-2 and V is TRBV10-3; TRBD1 matches 9 bases. The junction had 7 bases not matched to a gene; V was cut back by 3 bases and J by 8 bases. Per the germline V gene, CDR1 is ENHRY and CDR2 is SYGVKD. The CDR3 sequence is 14 residues long. This chain's CDR3 is CAISEAGQGKGYTF. CDR3 nucleotides: TGTGCCATCAGTGAAGCCGGACAGGGGAAAGGCTACACCTTC.